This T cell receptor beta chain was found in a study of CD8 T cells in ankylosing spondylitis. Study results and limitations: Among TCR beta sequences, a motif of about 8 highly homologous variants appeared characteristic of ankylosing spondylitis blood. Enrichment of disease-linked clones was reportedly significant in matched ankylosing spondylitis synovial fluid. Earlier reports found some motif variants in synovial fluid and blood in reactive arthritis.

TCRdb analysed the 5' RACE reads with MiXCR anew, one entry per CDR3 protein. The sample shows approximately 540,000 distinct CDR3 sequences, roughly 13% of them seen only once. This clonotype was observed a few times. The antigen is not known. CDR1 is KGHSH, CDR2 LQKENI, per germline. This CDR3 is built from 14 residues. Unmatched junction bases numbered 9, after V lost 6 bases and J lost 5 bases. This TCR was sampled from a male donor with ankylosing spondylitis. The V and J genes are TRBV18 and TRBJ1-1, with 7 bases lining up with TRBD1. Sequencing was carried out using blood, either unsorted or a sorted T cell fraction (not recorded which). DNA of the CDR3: TGTGCCAGCTCCCAGAGACAGGGAGATACTGAAGCTTTCTTT. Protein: CASSQRQGDTEAFF.